Shown below are 30 T cell receptor beta chains from a single sample sequenced in a study of blood T cell repertoires in COVID-19. Some clones are missing from TCRdb's copy, which holds only in-frame ones; the method was immunoSEQ multiplex PCR. The table has 100,000 to 150,000 clones, about 83% seen once. Sequencing was performed on peripheral blood. The receptor set was obtained from a man aged 40-55 years with active or convalescent COVID-19.

V gene TRBV6-6 combines with J gene TRBJ2-3, with 9 bases that match TRBD1. CDR3 length equals 15 residues. Losses at the gene ends were 5 bases for V and 5 bases for J; bases not matched to a gene: 8. Per the germline V gene, CDR1 is MNHNY and CDR2 is SVGAGI (reference sequence). The DNA of the CDR3 is TGTGCCAGCAGTACCCGGACAGGGGCGGGAGATACGCAGTATTTT. Translating gives CASSTRTGAGDTQYF.

V is TRBV19 and J is TRBJ1-1; 8 nucleotides agree with TRBD1. CDR1 LNHDA and CDR2 SQIVND come from the germline V gene (reference sequence). Trimming at V came to 4 bases and at J to 3 bases, leaving 7 bases not matched to a gene. The CDR3 is 15 residues long. DNA of the CDR3: TGTGCCAGTAGTAGAACGGACAGGGATCACACTGAAGCTTTCTTT. Translated: CASSRTDRDHTEAFF.

The chain uses TRBV6-5 and TRBJ1-2; 7 nucleotides line up with TRBD1. Trimming cost V 4 bases and J 4 bases; bases outside gene matches: 3. The CDR3 is 13 residues long. The germline V gene has CDR1 MNHEY and CDR2 SVGAGI. This chain's CDR3 is CASSSSGGYGYTF. DNA of the CDR3: TGTGCCAGCAGTTCCTCAGGGGGCTATGGCTACACCTTC.

The chain employs TRBV4-3 and TRBJ2-1; 13 nucleotides align to TRBD2. This CDR3 comprises 19 residues. Trimming cost V 0 bases and J 7 bases; bases outside gene matches: 12. Germline V CDR1 and CDR2: LGHNA, YSLEER. CDR3 residues: CASSQDRATSGGAGNEQFF. Written as DNA, the CDR3 is TGCGCCAGCAGCCAAGATCGGGCTACTAGCGGGGGGGCGGGAAATGAGCAGTTCTTC.

A remark on this clone: The junction does not match germline at one end; this may be a read error. This sequence joins TRBV19 and TRBJ2-5; D possibly corresponds to TRBD2 (5 bases). CDR1 and CDR2 (germline): LNHDA, SQIVND (reference sequence). The CDR3 extends over 14 amino acids. For the CDR3, the DNA is TGTGCCAGTAGTATTAAGGCGGGCCAAGGGACCCAGTACTTC. It specifies CASSIKAGQGTQYF. Drawing the rest from reference TRBV19 and TRBJ2-5, the complete variable domain is DGGITQSPKYLFRKEGQNVTLSCEQNLNHDAMYWYRQDPGQGLRLIYYSQIVNDFQKGDIAEGYSVSREKKESFPLTVTSAQKNPTAFYLCASSIKAGQGTQYFGPGTRLLVL.

The chain uses TRBV3-1 (or the pseudogene TRBV3-2) and TRBJ1-1, with 7 nucleotides matching TRBD1. The CDR3 totals 15 residues. Germline CDR1 LGHDT, CDR2 YNNKEL (reference sequence). The trim removed 1 base at V and 5 bases at J, leaving 7 bases unmatched. CDR3 residues: CASSQGRGRRTEAFF. The CDR3 bases are TGTGCCAGCAGCCAAGGAAGGGGGCGCCGAACTGAAGCTTTCTTT.

The V call is TRBV10-3, the J call TRBJ1-1, with 9 nucleotides matching TRBD1. Germline loops: CDR1 ENHRY, CDR2 SYGVKD. The length of the CDR3 is 17 residues. With V trimmed by 10 bases and J by 2 bases, 17 bases remained unmatched. The CDR3 bases are TGTGCCACCAGACAGAGGACAGGGGACATATCTAACACTGAAGCTTTCTTT. Protein: CATRQRTGDISNTEAFF.

V gene TRBV9 combines with J gene TRBJ2-1; a weak D match, TRBD1 (6 bases). Trimming removed 4 bases at V and 7 bases at J, with 21 bases between. The germline V gene encodes CDR1 SGDLS and CDR2 YYNGEE. The CDR3 is 16 amino acids. This chain's CDR3 is CASSILDSQGLNEQFF. CDR3 DNA: TGTGCCAGCAGCATTCTGGACAGTCAAGGCCTAAATGAGCAGTTCTTC.

The V call is TRBV19, the J call TRBJ1-2; perhaps TRBD1 as D (6 bases). The CDR3 spans 15 residues. V lost 11 bases, J lost 2 bases, and 21 bases lay in between. Germline CDR1 and CDR2: LNHDA and SQIVND (reference sequence). Here the CDR3 reads CAPLRGGRPNYGYTF. Written as DNA, the CDR3 is TGTGCCCCCCTTCGGGGGGGCCGCCCAAACTATGGCTACACCTTC.

The CDR3: CARRFDRVGGYTF. CDR3 bases: TGTGCCAGACGATTCGACAGGGTTGGCGGCTACACCTTC. J is TRBJ1-2 and V is TRBV2; 7 positions agree with TRBD1. CDR1 SNHLY and CDR2 FYNNEI come from the germline V gene. Germline trimming cut 9 bases from V and 8 bases from J; bases unmatched to any gene: 12. This CDR3 is 13 amino acids long.

This chain joins TRBV24-1 and TRBJ1-2; 7 bases are shared with TRBD1. Looked up from germline, CDR1 is KGHDR and CDR2 is SFDVKD. The V gene end was trimmed by 3 bases and the J gene end by 8 bases; junction bases not matched to a gene: 2. The CDR3 covers 12 residues. CDR3 coding DNA: TGTGCCACCAGTGATGACAGGGTCGGCTACACCTTC. It is translated as CATSDDRVGYTF.

The chain couples TRBV28 to TRBJ1-2, with 10 bases identical to TRBD1. In germline, CDR1 is MDHEN, CDR2 SYDVKM. Trimming removed 6 bases from V and 6 bases from J; junction bases left unmatched: 10. The CDR3 loop spans 15 amino acids. CDR3 protein: CASSRPGQGSHGYTF. The CDR3 DNA reads TGTGCCAGCAGCCGACCGGGACAGGGGAGCCATGGCTACACCTTC.

The gene calls are TRBV9 and TRBJ2-7, with 8 bases aligning to TRBD1. Germline values: CDR1 SGDLS, CDR2 YYNGEE. Unmatched junction bases numbered 3, after V lost 4 bases and J lost 0 bases. The CDR3 extends over 14 amino acids. The CDR3 spells CASSWGQDSYEQYF. The CDR3 coding sequence is TGTGCCAGCAGCTGGGGACAGGACTCCTACGAGCAGTACTTC.

The V call is TRBV12-3 or TRBV12-4, the J call TRBJ1-5; TRBD1 might be the D (5 bases). The CDR3 sequence is 12 residues long. V lost 7 bases to trimming and J lost 2 bases, with 6 bases between them. The CDR3 protein is CASKQGNQPQHF. CDR3 bases: TGTGCCAGCAAACAGGGCAATCAGCCCCAGCATTTT.

The chain carries TRBV10-3 and TRBJ1-2; TRBD1 matches 8 bases. V lost 7 bases to trimming and J lost 8 bases; unmatched junction nucleotides: 15. The CDR3 loop spans 15 amino acids. Germline CDR1 and CDR2: ENHRY and SYGVKD. For the CDR3, the DNA is TGTGCCATCAACCTCGGACAGGGAGGAACTGACGGCTACACCTTC. Translated, it gives CAINLGQGGTDGYTF.

The chain carries TRBV12-3 or TRBV12-4 and TRBJ2-7; a weak D match, TRBD1 (6 bases). V lost 6 bases and J 6 bases, leaving 15 bases between the germline ends. The length of the CDR3 is 13 residues. The CDR3 sequence: CASRPNRAGEQYF. The CDR3 DNA follows: TGTGCCAGCAGGCCTAACAGGGCGGGCGAGCAGTACTTC.

The chain is built from TRBV6-6 and TRBJ1-5; TRBD1 might be the D (6 bases). The CDR3 loop spans 13 amino acids. The ends were cut back, 7 bases at V and 3 bases at J, with 10 bases in the middle. Germline CDR1 reads MNHNY; CDR2 reads SVGAGI (reference sequence). CDR3 sequence (DNA): TGTGCCAGCAACGGACAGTCCAATCAGCCCCAGCATTTT. Translating it yields CASNGQSNQPQHF.

The chain is built from TRBV10-1 and TRBJ2-7; 7 positions match TRBD1. The trim removed 6 bases at V and 3 bases at J, leaving 8 bases unmatched. In germline, CDR1 is WNHNN, CDR2 SYGVQD (reference sequence). The CDR3 totals 14 residues. CDR3 sequence (DNA): TGCGCCAGCAGAGTACAGGGGAAACGCTACGAGCAGTACTTC. This gives the protein CASRVQGKRYEQYF.

The rearrangement links TRBV19 to TRBJ1-2; 8 nucleotides match TRBD1. J gave up 0 bases and V 3 bases, and 9 bases lay outside the gene matches. This CDR3 is 17 amino acids long. Looked up from germline, CDR1 is LNHDA and CDR2 is SQIVND (reference sequence). The CDR3 spells CASSMVQGVIANYGYTF. CDR3 DNA sequence: TGTGCCAGTAGTATGGTACAGGGGGTGATTGCTAACTATGGCTACACCTTC.

The gene calls are TRBV11-2 and TRBJ2-3, with no clear D. Deletions cut 5 bases from V and 0 bases from J, with 18 bases between. Germline-derived CDR1 and CDR2 are SGHAT and FQNNGV. The CDR3 runs to 17 residues. The CDR3 coding sequence is TGTGCCAGCAGCCCAAGGAAGTTGCAGGCCAGCACAGATACGCAGTATTTT. Translating it yields CASSPRKLQASTDTQYF.

This chain uses TRBV6-5 with TRBJ1-2; a weak D match, TRBD1 (6 bases). Germline V lookup: CDR1 MNHEY, CDR2 SVGAGI. Trimming took 0 bases from V and 1 from J, leaving 9 bases between them. The CDR3 runs to 15 residues. The CDR3 sequence: CASSYSGAVNYGYTF. CDR3 DNA: TGTGCCAGCAGTTACTCGGGGGCAGTTAACTATGGCTACACCTTC.

V is TRBV4-1 and J is TRBJ2-7, with 9 bases that match TRBD1. The CDR3 extends over 15 amino acids. Germline trimming cut 6 bases from V and 3 bases from J; bases unmatched to any gene: 9. CDR1 is MGHRA and CDR2 is YSYEKL in the germline V gene. The CDR3 sequence: CASSHPGTGLYEQYF. CDR3 bases: TGCGCCAGCAGTCATCCCGGGACAGGGCTCTACGAGCAGTACTTC.

The rearrangement uses TRBV18 and TRBJ1-6; TRBD1 agrees at 7 bases. V dropped 3 bases and J dropped 10; count of bases not matched to a gene: 6. The germline gives CDR1 KGHSH, CDR2 LQKENI. There are 14 residues in the CDR3. DNA for the CDR3: TGTGCCAGCTCACCCCGGGACAGTGACTCACCCCTCCACTTT. Protein product: CASSPRDSDSPLHF. The full variable domain, rest sourced from reference TRBV18 and TRBJ1-6, is NAGVMQNPRHLVRRRGQEARLRCSPMKGHSHVYWYRQLPEEGLKFMVYLQKENIIDESGMPKERFSAEFPKEGPSILRIQQVVRGDSAAYFCASSPRDSDSPLHFGNGTRLTVT.

CDR3 residues: CASSLSGTDYYNEQFF. CDR3 nucleotides: TGCGCCAGCAGCTTGTCCGGGACAGACTATTACAATGAGCAGTTCTTC. The J gene is TRBJ2-1, the V gene TRBV5-1; the match to TRBD1 covers 7 bases. J was trimmed by 4 bases and V by 1 base; bases with no gene match: 8. Germline lookup yields CDR1 SGHRS and CDR2 YFSETQ. CDR3 length: 16 amino acids.

The V call is TRBV6-5, the J call TRBJ1-2; D not certain. This CDR3 has 13 residues. Germline V lookup: CDR1 MNHEY, CDR2 SVGAGI. Trimming shortened V by 2 bases and J by 1 base, and 5 bases separated the two germline ends. The CDR3 nucleotides read TGTGCCAGCAGTTACCTCCGTAACTATGGCTACACCTTC. This codes for CASSYLRNYGYTF.

V and J are TRBV7-3 and TRBJ2-2; 7 nucleotides match TRBD2. Trimming at V came to 4 bases and at J to 7 bases, leaving 3 bases not matched to a gene. CDR1 and CDR2 (germline): SGHTA, FQGTGA. This CDR3 region has 13 residues. The CDR3 sequence: CASSSRGDGELFF. The CDR3, as DNA: TGTGCCAGCAGCTCCCGGGGGGACGGGGAGCTGTTTTTT.

This clone has just a few counts. The chain is built from TRBV5-5 and TRBJ2-1, with 8 bases lining up with TRBD2. Germline V CDR1 and CDR2: SGHKS, YYEKEE (reference sequence). Germline trimming cut 0 bases from V and 8 bases from J; bases unmatched to any gene: 4. This CDR3 comprises 14 residues. CDR3 DNA sequence: TGTGCCAGCAGCTTGGCCGGGAGGGTGGATGAGCAGTTCTTC. It translates to CASSLAGRVDEQFF. The full variable domain, rest sourced from reference TRBV5-5 and TRBJ2-1, is DAGVTQSPTHLIKTRGQQVTLRCSPISGHKSVSWYQQVLGQGPQFIFQYYEKEERGRGNFPDRFSARQFPNYSSELNVNALLLGDSALYLCASSLAGRVDEQFFGPGTRLTVL.

This clone is a singleton in its sample. The V gene is TRBV5-1, the J gene TRBJ2-6; no firm D call. Looked up from germline, CDR1 is SGHRS and CDR2 is YFSETQ. V gave up 2 bases and J gave up 0 bases, with 9 bases separating them. This CDR3 contains 16 residues. The CDR3 DNA follows: TGCGCCAGCAGCTTTGGTTCTAGCTCTGGGGCCAACGTCCTGACTTTC. Translated, it gives CASSFGSSSGANVLTF. Full variable domain (rest looked up from reference TRBV5-1 and TRBJ2-6): KAGVTQTPRYLIKTRGQQVTLSCSPISGHRSVSWYQQTPGQGLQFLFEYFSETQRNKGNFPGRFSGRQFSNSRSEMNVSTLELGDSALYLCASSFGSSSGANVLTFGAGSRLTVL.

The rearrangement joins TRBV7-8 to TRBJ1-2; a weak D match, TRBD1 (5 bases). Trimming cost V 5 bases and J 8 bases, with 15 bases left between them. CDR3 size: 13 residues. The germline V gene has CDR1 SGHVS and CDR2 FQNEAQ. Here the CDR3 DNA reads TGTGCCAGCAGCAAGGACAAGTTCGGCGGCTACACCTTC. This sequence encodes CASSKDKFGGYTF.

The chain combines TRBV5-6 with TRBJ2-2; 9 bases map to TRBD2. The germline V gene has CDR1 SGHDT and CDR2 YYEEEE. This CDR3 contains 18 residues. V was clipped by 0 bases and J by 4 bases; unmatched bases: 10. The CDR3 coding sequence is TGTGCCAGCAGCTTGGGCGGCGGGGGGGCCGTGCGCACCGGGGAGCTGTTTTTT. This sequence encodes CASSLGGGGAVRTGELFF.